These 23 T cell receptor beta chains share one sample of origin, sequenced in a study of T cells in Graves' hyperthyroidism and ophthalmopathy. The source material, RNA transcripts, was used to amplify TCR beta CDR3 regions. Using the HTBI primer set, a first-round RT-PCR was run on the TCR CDR3. TCRdb re-called the multiplex PCR reads through MiXCR, storing one row per CDR3 protein. Seen here are 550,000 to 600,000 distinct CDR3 sequences, around 45% observed once, and the top ten hold 19%. Source material: peripheral blood or thyroid tissue (not recorded which). These receptors were taken from an adult woman with Graves' disease, either hyperthyroidism or ophthalmopathy (not recorded which).

This rearrangement joins TRBV12-3 or TRBV12-4 to TRBJ1-4; D remains ambiguous. There are 14 residues in the CDR3. Trimming cost V 6 bases and J 7 bases, with 15 bases left between them. The CDR3 loop reads CASSFGRRGEKLFF. CDR3 bases: TGTGCCAGCAGCTTCGGGAGGCGAGGTGAAAAACTGTTTTTT.

V gene TRBV29-1 combines with J gene TRBJ1-1; D uncertain. CDR3 length equals 13 residues. Germline CDR1 is SQVTM and CDR2 is ANQGSEA. V lost 6 bases to trimming and J lost 0 bases, with 11 bases between them. The chain's CDR3 is CSVAGHMNTEAFF. CDR3 nucleotides: TGCAGCGTCGCCGGCCATATGAACACTGAAGCTTTCTTT.

This clonotype appeared many times. The rearrangement joins TRBV5-1 to TRBJ2-7; 8 bases are shared with TRBD2. CDR1 SGHRS and CDR2 YFSETQ come from the germline V gene. V gave up 4 bases and J gave up 6 bases; unmatched junction bases: 9. CDR3 length equals 14 residues. CDR3 DNA sequence: TGCGCCAGCAGCCCGGGGGCGGGAGGACCCGAGCAGTACTTC. The encoded protein is CASSPGAGGPEQYF.

This clonotype was seen ten or more times. The chain joins TRBV7-2 to TRBJ1-1; TRBD1 is a possible D gene (5 bases). This CDR3 has 14 residues. Germline CDR1 reads SGHTA; CDR2 reads FQGNSA. Trimming removed 6 bases at V and 1 base at J, with 12 bases between. CDR3 DNA: TGTGCCAGCAGAAGCTTAAGGGGGAACACTGAAGCTTTCTTT. Amino acids: CASRSLRGNTEAFF.

This clonotype appeared many times. V and J are TRBV10-3 and TRBJ2-5; D may be TRBD1 or TRBD2 (5 bases each). This CDR3 has 14 amino acids. CDR1 is ENHRY, CDR2 SYGVKD, per germline. The V end was cut by 2 bases, the J end by 3 bases, with 10 bases between. The CDR3 DNA sequence: TGTGCCATCAGTGAGGAGGGGCTTGAAGAGACCCAGTACTTC. Amino acids: CAISEEGLEETQYF.

This clonotype was seen at least ten times. The chain employs TRBV27 and TRBJ2-5; TRBD1 matches 8 bases. CDR3 length: 14 amino acids. V lost 2 bases and J lost 5; bases outside the gene matches: 4. The germline CDR1 and CDR2 sequences are MNHEY and SMNVEV (reference sequence). The CDR3 sequence is CASSLNRGWETQYF. CDR3 coding DNA: TGTGCCAGCAGTTTAAACAGGGGGTGGGAGACCCAGTACTTC.

About this clonotype: Here the CDR3 omits its conserved ending phenylalanine or tryptophan, so a read error is the likely source. The chain recombines TRBV20-1 with TRBJ2-7, with 7 bases aligning to TRBD2. CDR1 and CDR2 (germline): DFQATT, SNEGSKA (reference sequence). Trimming cost V 5 bases and J 2 bases; bases outside gene matches: 9. This CDR3 is 14 amino acids long. The CDR3 bases are TGCAGTGCTTTAGTGGGCAGCGGGACCTACGAGCAGTACCTC. Its protein product is CSALVGSGTYEQYL.

This clonotype was observed many times. The chain joins TRBV4-1 to TRBJ2-2; TRBD2 agrees at 13 bases. CDR3 length equals 16 residues. Per germline, CDR1 MGHRA and CDR2 YSYEKL. The ends lost 4 bases at V and 4 bases at J; junction bases unmatched: 3. The CDR3 nucleotides read TGCGCCAGCAGCCGAGGACTAGCGGGGGTCACCGGGGAGCTGTTTTTT. Amino acid sequence: CASSRGLAGVTGELFF.

There are many counts of this clonotype. V usage is TRBV7-9 and J usage is TRBJ1-2; D is undetermined. V lost 2 bases and J 8 bases, leaving 9 bases between the germline ends. The CDR3 has 12 amino acids. The germline CDR1 and CDR2 sequences are SEHNR and FQNEAQ (reference sequence). This CDR3 reads CASSLISAGYTF. The CDR3 bases are TGTGCCAGCAGCTTAATTTCGGCGGGCTACACCTTC.

The rearrangement links TRBV7-2 to TRBJ2-7, with TRBD1 matching over 8 bases. This CDR3 has 15 amino acids. CDR1 and CDR2 (germline): SGHTA, FQGNSA. Trimming took 5 bases from V and 4 from J; bases not matched to a gene: 10. The CDR3: CASSHGQGLNYEQYF. CDR3 nucleotide sequence: TGTGCCAGCAGCCACGGACAGGGCCTGAATTACGAGCAGTACTTC.

This clonotype was detected many times. The V gene is TRBV25-1, the J gene TRBJ2-7; 7 bases line up with TRBD2. The ends lost 1 base at V and 3 bases at J; junction bases unmatched: 9. Germline values: CDR1 MGHDK, CDR2 SYGVNS. CDR3 length: 16 residues. The DNA for the CDR3 is TGTGCCAGCAGTGAATCTTTGGCCCAGCGGGGCTACGAGCAGTACTTC. This gives the protein CASSESLAQRGYEQYF.

This clonotype has at least ten counts. V and J are TRBV5-1 and TRBJ1-2; TRBD1 aligns across 9 bases. The CDR3 length is 13 residues. V dropped 4 bases and J dropped 7; count of bases not matched to a gene: 5. Germline values: CDR1 SGHRS, CDR2 YFSETQ. As DNA, the CDR3 is TGCGCCAGCAGCACGGGACAGGGATTTGGCTACACCTTC. It translates to CASSTGQGFGYTF.

The J gene is TRBJ2-5, the V gene TRBV2; D gene unclear. V was shortened by 4 bases and J by 2 bases, with 8 bases between the two germline ends. Germline V gene sequence: CDR1 SNHLY, CDR2 FYNNEI. The CDR3 runs to 13 residues. CDR3 protein: CASSAGVQETQYF. CDR3 in DNA: TGTGCCAGCAGTGCTGGGGTTCAAGAGACCCAGTACTTC.

This chain joins TRBV10-2 and TRBJ2-2, with 10 nucleotides matching TRBD2. Trimming took 7 bases from V and 0 from J; bases not matched to a gene: 2. This CDR3 region has 15 residues. Looked up from germline, CDR1 is WSHSY and CDR2 is SAAADI. The CDR3 protein is CASTTSGTNTGELFF. The CDR3 coding sequence is TGCGCCAGCACAACTAGCGGGACGAACACCGGGGAGCTGTTTTTT.

This clonotype has a count of ten or more. J is TRBJ2-5 and V is TRBV2; TRBD1 might be the D (5 bases). Germline CDR1 is SNHLY and CDR2 is FYNNEI. The CDR3 is made up of 14 amino acids. V was cut by 2 bases and J by 1 base, with 8 bases left in between. The CDR3 region is CASSERQIQETQYF. In nucleotides, the CDR3 is TGTGCCAGCAGTGAACGACAGATCCAAGAGACCCAGTACTTC.

The chain joins TRBV2 to TRBJ1-1; D is uncertain. Trimming left V 2 bases short and J 2 bases short, with 9 bases between. Germline CDR1 and CDR2: SNHLY and FYNNEI. The CDR3 is 14 residues long. The CDR3 DNA is TGTGCCAGCAGTGAACAGTCGGGAAACACTGAAGCTTTCTTT. This codes for CASSEQSGNTEAFF. The whole variable domain, filled in from reference TRBV2 and TRBJ1-1, reads EPEVTQTPSHQVTQMGQEVILRCVPISNHLYFYWYRQILGQKVEFLVSFYNNEISEKSEIFDDQFSVERPDGSNFTLKIRSTKLEDSAMYFCASSEQSGNTEAFFGQGTRLTVV.

This clonotype occurred many times. The CDR3 here is CATSETSGYQETQYF. For the CDR3, the DNA is TGTGCCACCAGTGAAACTAGCGGGTACCAAGAGACCCAGTACTTC. The chain links TRBV24-1 to TRBJ2-5; 9 nucleotides agree with TRBD2. CDR1 and CDR2 from the germline V gene are KGHDR and SFDVKD. V lost 4 bases, J lost 0 bases, and 2 bases stayed unmatched. The CDR3 loop spans 15 amino acids.

Notes on this clonotype: This is likely a read error, given that the CDR3 carries no conserved phenylalanine or tryptophan at its end. No DNA is shown, since the ends of the CDR3 on it are uncertain; the CDR3 is the one TCRdb lists. The CDR3 spells CSARDSIA. V and J are TRBV20-1 and TRBJ2-6. Inclusive of both ends, the CDR3 amounts to 8 amino acids. Germline V gene data show CDR1 as DFQATT and CDR2 as SNEGSKA (reference sequence).

This clonotype was observed a single time. The chain uses TRBV25-1 and TRBJ2-7; D is undetermined. The CDR3 has 12 amino acids. Between the trimmed V and J ends, which lost 5 bases and 4 bases, there was a span of 9 bases. The germline V gene has CDR1 MGHDK and CDR2 SYGVNS. CDR3 coding DNA: TGTGCCAGCAGTTTATTCAAGTACGAGCAGTACTTC. This gives the protein CASSLFKYEQYF.

The chain employs TRBV7-8 and TRBJ2-2, with 7 bases matching TRBD2. The CDR3 length is 14 residues. V gave up 1 base and J gave up 8 bases; unmatched junction bases: 4. Germline V gene sequence: CDR1 SGHVS, CDR2 FQNEAQ. CDR3 amino acids: CASSLGVGLGELFF. CDR3 nucleotide sequence: TGTGCCAGCAGCTTAGGGGTGGGACTAGGGGAGCTGTTTTTT.

The CDR3: CASSLDRGGDYEQYF. CDR3 DNA: TGTGCCAGCAGCTTAGACAGGGGGGGAGACTACGAGCAGTACTTC. The rearrangement links TRBV7-2 to TRBJ2-7; perhaps TRBD1 as D (8 bases). Germline-derived CDR1 and CDR2 are SGHTA and FQGNSA. Trimming stripped 1 base from V and 3 bases from J, with 13 bases between. The CDR3 length is 15 residues.

The rearrangement links TRBV7-8 to TRBJ1-1, with D maybe TRBD1 (5 bases). The CDR3 sequence is 14 residues long. V dropped 1 base and J dropped 3 bases, with 9 bases sitting between them. Germline assignment: CDR1 SGHVS and CDR2 FQNEAQ. The CDR3 loop reads CASSLGTLDTEAFF. The CDR3 region has the DNA TGTGCCAGCAGCTTAGGGACACTGGACACTGAAGCTTTCTTT.

The gene calls are TRBV2 and TRBJ2-3; D ambiguous. The CDR3 has 12 residues. V was trimmed by 6 bases and J by 3 bases, leaving 7 bases between them. The germline gives CDR1 SNHLY, CDR2 FYNNEI. CDR3 nucleotides: TGTGCCAGCAGCCAGGCGACAGATACGCAGTATTTT. Protein product: CASSQATDTQYF.